The entry below gives a single TCR beta chain sequence along with its context. The PCR was carried out with 60 Vbeta primers and 13 Jbeta primers. The method was immunoSEQ multiplex PCR; TCRdb's version includes in-frame clones alone and lacks a portion of them. The profile shows approximately 27,000 clones, about 64% of them singletons. Germline loops: CDR1 MDHEN, CDR2 SYDVKM. This CDR3 is 13 amino acids long. The germline V and J ends were trimmed by 2 bases and 4 bases, with 7 bases remaining between them. This entry comes from a study of cytomegalovirus exposure and HLA in healthy donors. The donors gave bone marrow, and they were healthy.

The source material was PBMCs. This receptor was obtained from a male donor in good health and CMV-seropositive. The V and J genes are TRBV28 and TRBJ2-3; D is ambiguous. The CDR3 region has the DNA TGTGCCAGCAGTTTAAACGAGCCAGATACGCAGTATTTT. Translated: CASSLNEPDTQYF. The full variable domain, completed using reference TRBV28 and TRBJ2-3, is DVKVTQSSRYLVKRTGEKVFLECVQDMDHENMFWYRQDPGLGLRLIYFSYDVKMKEKGDIPEGYSVSREKKERFSLILESASTNQTSMYLCASSLNEPDTQYFGPGTRLTVL.